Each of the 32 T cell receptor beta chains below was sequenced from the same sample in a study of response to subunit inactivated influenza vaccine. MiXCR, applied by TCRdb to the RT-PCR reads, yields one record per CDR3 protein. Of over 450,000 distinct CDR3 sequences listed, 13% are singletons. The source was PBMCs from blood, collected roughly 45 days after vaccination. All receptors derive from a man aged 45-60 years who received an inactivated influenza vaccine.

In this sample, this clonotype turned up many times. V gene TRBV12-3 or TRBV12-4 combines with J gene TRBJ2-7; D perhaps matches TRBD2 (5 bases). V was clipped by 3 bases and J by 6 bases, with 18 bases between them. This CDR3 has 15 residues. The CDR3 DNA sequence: TGTGCCAGCAGTTTCGGAGGTCTTCTCGGCGCCGAGCAGTACTTC. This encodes CASSFGGLLGAEQYF.

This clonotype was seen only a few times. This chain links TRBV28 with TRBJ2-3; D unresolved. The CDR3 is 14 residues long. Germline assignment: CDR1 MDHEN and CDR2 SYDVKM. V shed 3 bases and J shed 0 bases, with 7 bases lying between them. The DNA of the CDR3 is TGTGCCAGCAGTTTTGTCTCTAGCACAGATACGCAGTATTTT. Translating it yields CASSFVSSTDTQYF. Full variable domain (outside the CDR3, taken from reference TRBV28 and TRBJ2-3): DVKVTQSSRYLVKRTGEKVFLECVQDMDHENMFWYRQDPGLGLRLIYFSYDVKMKEKGDIPEGYSVSREKKERFSLILESASTNQTSMYLCASSFVSSTDTQYFGPGTRLTVL.

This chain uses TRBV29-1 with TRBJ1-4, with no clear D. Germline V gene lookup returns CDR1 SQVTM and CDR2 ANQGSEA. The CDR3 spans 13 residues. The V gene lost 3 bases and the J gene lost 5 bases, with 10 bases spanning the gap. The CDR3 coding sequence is TGCAGCGTTGACCCGGTTGGAAATGAAAAACTGTTTTTT. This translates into CSVDPVGNEKLFF.

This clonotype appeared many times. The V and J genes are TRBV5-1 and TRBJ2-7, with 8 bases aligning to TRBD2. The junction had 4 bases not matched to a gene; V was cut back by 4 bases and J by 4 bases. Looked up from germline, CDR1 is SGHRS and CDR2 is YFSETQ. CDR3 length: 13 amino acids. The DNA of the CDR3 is TGCGCCAGCAGCCCGAGCGGGGGATACGAGCAGTACTTC. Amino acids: CASSPSGGYEQYF.

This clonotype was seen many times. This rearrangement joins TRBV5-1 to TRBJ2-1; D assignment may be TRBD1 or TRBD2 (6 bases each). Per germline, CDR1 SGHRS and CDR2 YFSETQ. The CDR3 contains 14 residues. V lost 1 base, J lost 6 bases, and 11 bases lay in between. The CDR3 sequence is CASSLKGGGNEQFF. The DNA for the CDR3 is TGCGCCAGCAGCTTGAAAGGGGGAGGCAATGAGCAGTTCTTC.

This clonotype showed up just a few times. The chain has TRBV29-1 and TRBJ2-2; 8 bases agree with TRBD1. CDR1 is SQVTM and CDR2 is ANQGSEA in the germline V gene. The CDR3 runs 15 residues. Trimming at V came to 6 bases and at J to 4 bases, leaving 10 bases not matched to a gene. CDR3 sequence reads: CSVHDRGRGTGELFF. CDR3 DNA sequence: TGCAGCGTCCACGACAGGGGAAGGGGCACCGGGGAGCTGTTTTTT.

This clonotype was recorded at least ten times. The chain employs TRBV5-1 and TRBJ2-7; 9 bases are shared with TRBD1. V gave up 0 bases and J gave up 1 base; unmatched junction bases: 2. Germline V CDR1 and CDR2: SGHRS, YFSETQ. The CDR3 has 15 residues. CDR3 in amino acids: CASSLGGTGSYEQYF. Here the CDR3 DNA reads TGCGCCAGCAGCTTGGGCGGGACAGGGTCCTACGAGCAGTACTTC.

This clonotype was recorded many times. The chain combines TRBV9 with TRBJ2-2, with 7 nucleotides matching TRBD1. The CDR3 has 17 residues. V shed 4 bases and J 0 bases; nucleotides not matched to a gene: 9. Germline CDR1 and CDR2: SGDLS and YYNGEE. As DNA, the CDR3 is TGTGCCAGCAGCCCGAGGTATGGGACAGCGAACACCGGGGAGCTGTTTTTT. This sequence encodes CASSPRYGTANTGELFF.

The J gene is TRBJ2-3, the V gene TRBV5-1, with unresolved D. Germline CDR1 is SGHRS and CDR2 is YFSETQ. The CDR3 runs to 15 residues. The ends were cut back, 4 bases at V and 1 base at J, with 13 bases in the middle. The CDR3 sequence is CASSAGNFGTDTQYF. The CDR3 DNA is TGCGCCAGCAGCGCAGGAAATTTCGGCACAGATACGCAGTATTTT. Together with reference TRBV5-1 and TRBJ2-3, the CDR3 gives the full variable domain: KAGVTQTPRYLIKTRGQQVTLSCSPISGHRSVSWYQQTPGQGLQFLFEYFSETQRNKGNFPGRFSGRQFSNSRSEMNVSTLELGDSALYLCASSAGNFGTDTQYFGPGTRLTVL.

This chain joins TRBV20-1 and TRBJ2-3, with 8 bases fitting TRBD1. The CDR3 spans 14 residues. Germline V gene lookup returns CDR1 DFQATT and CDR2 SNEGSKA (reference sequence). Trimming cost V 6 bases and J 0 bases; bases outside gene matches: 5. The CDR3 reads CSAAGQGSTDTQYF. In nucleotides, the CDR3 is TGCAGTGCCGCAGGACAGGGAAGCACAGATACGCAGTATTTT.

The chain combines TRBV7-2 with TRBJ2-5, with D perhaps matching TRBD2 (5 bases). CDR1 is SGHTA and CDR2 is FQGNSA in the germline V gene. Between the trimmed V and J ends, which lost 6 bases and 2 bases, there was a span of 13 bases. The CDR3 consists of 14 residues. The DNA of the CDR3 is TGTGCCAGCAGACTGGGTCCGGGACAAGAGACCCAGTACTTC. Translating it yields CASRLGPGQETQYF. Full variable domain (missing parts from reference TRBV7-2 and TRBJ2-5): GAGVSQSPSNKVTEKGKDVELRCDPISGHTALYWYRQSLGQGLEFLIYFQGNSAPDKSGLPSDRFSAERTGGSVSTLTIQRTQQEDSAVYLCASRLGPGQETQYFGPGTRLLVL.

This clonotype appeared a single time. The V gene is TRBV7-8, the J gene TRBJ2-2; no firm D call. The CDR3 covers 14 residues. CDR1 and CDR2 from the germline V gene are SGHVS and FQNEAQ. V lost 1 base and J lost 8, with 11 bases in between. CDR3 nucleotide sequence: TGTGCCAGCAGCTTAGAGGGAAGTAGGGGGGAGCTGTTTTTT. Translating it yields CASSLEGSRGELFF.

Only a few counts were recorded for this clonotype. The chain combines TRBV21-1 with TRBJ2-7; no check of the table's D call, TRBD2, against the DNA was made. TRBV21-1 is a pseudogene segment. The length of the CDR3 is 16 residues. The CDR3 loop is CASSKVTGPTDYEQYF. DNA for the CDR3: TGTGCCAGCAGCAAAGTCACGGGCCCGACGGACTACGAGCAGTACTTC.

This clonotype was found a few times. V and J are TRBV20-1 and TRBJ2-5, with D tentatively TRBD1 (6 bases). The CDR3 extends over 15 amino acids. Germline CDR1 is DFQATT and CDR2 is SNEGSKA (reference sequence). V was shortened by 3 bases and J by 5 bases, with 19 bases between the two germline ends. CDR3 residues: CSARALQGRGETQYF. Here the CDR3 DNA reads TGCAGTGCTAGGGCACTACAGGGACGGGGTGAGACCCAGTACTTC.

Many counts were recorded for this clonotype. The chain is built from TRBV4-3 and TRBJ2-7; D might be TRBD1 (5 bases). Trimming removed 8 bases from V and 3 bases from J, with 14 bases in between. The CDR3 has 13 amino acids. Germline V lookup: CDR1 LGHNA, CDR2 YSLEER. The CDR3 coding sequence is TGCGCCAGCTCCCAAGACAGCCACTACGAGCAGTACTTC. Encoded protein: CASSQDSHYEQYF.

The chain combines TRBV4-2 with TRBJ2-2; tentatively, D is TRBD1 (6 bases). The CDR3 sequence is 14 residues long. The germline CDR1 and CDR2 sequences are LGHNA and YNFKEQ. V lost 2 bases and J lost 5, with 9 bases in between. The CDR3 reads CASSQKQGTGELFF. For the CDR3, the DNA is TGTGCCAGCAGCCAAAAACAGGGTACCGGGGAGCTGTTTTTT.

The CDR3 protein is CAWSVLGYEQFF. The CDR3 DNA sequence: TGTGCCTGGAGTGTACTTGGGTATGAGCAGTTCTTC. The rearrangement uses TRBV30 and TRBJ2-1; D call uncertain. The V end was cut by 0 bases, the J end by 8 bases, with 8 bases between. The CDR3 extends over 12 amino acids. Per germline, CDR1 GTSNPN and CDR2 SVGIG (reference sequence).

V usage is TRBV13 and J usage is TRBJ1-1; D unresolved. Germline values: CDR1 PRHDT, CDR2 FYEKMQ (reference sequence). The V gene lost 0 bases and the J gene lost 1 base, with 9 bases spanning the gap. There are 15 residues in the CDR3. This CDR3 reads CASSLGINRNTEAFF. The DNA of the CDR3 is TGTGCCAGCAGCTTAGGAATTAACAGGAACACTGAAGCTTTCTTT.

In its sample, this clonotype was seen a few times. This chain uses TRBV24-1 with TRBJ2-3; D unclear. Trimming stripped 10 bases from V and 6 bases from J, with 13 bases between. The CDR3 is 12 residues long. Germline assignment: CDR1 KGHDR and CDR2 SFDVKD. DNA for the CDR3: TGTGCCACTGGAGATGAATTGGATACGCAGTATTTT. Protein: CATGDELDTQYF.

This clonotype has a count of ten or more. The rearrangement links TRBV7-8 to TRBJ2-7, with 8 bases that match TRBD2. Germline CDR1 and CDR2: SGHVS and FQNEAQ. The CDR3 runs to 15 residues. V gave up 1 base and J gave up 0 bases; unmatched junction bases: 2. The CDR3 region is CASSLELAASYEQYF. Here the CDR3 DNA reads TGTGCCAGCAGCTTAGAACTAGCGGCCTCCTACGAGCAGTACTTC.

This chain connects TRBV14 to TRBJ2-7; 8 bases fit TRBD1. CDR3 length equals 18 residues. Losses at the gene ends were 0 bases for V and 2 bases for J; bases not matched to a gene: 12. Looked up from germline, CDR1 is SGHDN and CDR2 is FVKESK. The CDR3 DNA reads TGTGCCAGCAGCCAAGATTACTTCTTCGGGACAGGAACCTACGAGCAGTACTTC. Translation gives CASSQDYFFGTGTYEQYF.

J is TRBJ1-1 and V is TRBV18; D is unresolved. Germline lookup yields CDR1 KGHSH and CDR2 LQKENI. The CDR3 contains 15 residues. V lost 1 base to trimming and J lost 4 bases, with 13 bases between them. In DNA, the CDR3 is TGTGCCAGCTCACCACAAGGAGGGAGCGGCACTGAAGCTTTCTTT. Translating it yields CASSPQGGSGTEAFF.

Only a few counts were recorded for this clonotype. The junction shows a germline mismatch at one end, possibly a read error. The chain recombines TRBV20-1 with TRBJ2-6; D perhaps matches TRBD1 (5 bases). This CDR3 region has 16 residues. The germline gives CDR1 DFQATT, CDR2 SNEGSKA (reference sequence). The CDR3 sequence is CCAREPGYSGANVLTF. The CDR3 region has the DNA TGCTGTGCTAGAGAACCAGGGTACTCTGGGGCCAACGTCCTGACTTTC.

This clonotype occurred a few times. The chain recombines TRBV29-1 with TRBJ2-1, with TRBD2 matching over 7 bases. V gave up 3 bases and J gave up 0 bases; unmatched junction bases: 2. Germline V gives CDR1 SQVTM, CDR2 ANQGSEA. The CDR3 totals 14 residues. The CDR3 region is CSVDRDYSYNEQFF. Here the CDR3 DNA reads TGCAGCGTTGACAGGGACTACTCCTACAATGAGCAGTTCTTC.

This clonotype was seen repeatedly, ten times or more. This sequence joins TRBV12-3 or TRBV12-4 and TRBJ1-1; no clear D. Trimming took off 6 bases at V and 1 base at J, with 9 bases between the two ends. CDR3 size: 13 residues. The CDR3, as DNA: TGTGCCAGCAGCTTTTCGGAGAACACTGAAGCTTTCTTT. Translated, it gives CASSFSENTEAFF.

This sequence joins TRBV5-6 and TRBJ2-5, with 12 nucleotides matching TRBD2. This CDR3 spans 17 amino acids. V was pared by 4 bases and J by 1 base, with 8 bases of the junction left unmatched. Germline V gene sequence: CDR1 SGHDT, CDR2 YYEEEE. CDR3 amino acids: CASSRSTSGSGQETQYF. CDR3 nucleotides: TGTGCCAGCAGCCGTTCGACTAGCGGGAGTGGCCAAGAGACCCAGTACTTC.

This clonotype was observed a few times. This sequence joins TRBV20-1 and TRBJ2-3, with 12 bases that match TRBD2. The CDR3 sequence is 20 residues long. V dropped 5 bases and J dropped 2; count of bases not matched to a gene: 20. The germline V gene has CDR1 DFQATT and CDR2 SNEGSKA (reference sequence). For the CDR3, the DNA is TGCAGTGCTGGGGGACCGAGACTAGCGGGAGCCGCCCCGGCCACAGATACGCAGTATTTT. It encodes CSAGGPRLAGAAPATDTQYF.

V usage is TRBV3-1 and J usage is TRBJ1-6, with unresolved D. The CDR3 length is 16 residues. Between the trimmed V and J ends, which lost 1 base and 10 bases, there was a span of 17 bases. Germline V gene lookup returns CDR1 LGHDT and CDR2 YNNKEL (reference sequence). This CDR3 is CASSQGGGTAGSPLHF. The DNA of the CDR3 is TGTGCCAGCAGCCAAGGTGGAGGTACCGCCGGGTCACCCCTCCACTTT.

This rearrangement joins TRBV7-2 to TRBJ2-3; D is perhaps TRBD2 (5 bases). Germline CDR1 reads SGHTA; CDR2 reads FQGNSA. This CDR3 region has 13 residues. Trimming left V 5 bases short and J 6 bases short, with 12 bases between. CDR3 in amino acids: CASSPVPGDTQYF. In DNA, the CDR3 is TGTGCCAGCAGCCCCGTCCCGGGGGATACGCAGTATTTT.

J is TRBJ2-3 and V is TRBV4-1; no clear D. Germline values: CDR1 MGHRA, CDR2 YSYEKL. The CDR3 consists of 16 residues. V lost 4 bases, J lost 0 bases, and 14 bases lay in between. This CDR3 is CASSLLGPLSTDTQYF. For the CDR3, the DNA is TGCGCCAGCAGCCTCCTAGGCCCCTTAAGCACAGATACGCAGTATTTT.

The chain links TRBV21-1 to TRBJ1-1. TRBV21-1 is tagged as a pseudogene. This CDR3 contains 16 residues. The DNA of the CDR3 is TGTCCCAGCAGCAAAGTTTCAGGACTAGCAAGGTTGGAAGCTTTCTTT. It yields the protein CPSSKVSGLARLEAFF.

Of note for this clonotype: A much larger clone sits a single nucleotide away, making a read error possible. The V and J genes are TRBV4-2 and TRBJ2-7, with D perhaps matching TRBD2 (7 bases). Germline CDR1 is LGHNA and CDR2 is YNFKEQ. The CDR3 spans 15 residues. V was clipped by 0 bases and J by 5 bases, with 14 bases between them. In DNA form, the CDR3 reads TGTGCCAGCAGCCAAGAGCGGGGGCCTTCCAACGAGCAGTACTTC. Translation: CASSQERGPSNEQYF.